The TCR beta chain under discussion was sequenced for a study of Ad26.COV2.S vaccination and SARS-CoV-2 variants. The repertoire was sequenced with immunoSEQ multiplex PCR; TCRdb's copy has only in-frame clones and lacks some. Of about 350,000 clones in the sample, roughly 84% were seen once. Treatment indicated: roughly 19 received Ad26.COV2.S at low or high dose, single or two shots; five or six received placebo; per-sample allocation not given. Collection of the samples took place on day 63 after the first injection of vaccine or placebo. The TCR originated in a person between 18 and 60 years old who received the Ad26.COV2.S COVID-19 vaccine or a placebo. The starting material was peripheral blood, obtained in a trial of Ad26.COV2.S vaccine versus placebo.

The CDR3 DNA is TGCGCCAGCAGCCAAGAGAGGGACAGGAATCATGGCTACACCTTC. This translates into CASSQERDRNHGYTF. V and J are TRBV4-3 and TRBJ1-2; 8 nucleotides agree with TRBD1. This CDR3 spans 15 amino acids. The germline V gene encodes CDR1 LGHNA and CDR2 YSLEER. V was clipped by 0 bases and J by 6 bases; unmatched bases: 6.